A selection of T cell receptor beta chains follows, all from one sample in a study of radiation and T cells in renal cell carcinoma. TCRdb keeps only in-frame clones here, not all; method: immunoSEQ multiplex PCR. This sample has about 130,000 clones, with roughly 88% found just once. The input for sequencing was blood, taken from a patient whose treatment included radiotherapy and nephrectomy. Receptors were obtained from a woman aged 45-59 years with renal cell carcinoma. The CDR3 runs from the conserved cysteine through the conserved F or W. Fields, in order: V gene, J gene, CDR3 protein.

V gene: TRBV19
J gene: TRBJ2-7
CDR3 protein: CASSLRLNSYEQYF

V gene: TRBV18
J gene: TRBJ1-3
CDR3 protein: CASRQTDSGNTIYF

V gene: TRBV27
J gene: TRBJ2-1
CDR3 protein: CASSPSQGRGGYNEQFF

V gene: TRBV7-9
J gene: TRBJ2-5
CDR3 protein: CASSPPEGYQETQYF

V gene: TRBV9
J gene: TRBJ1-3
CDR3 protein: CASSVEFRATGSSGNTIYF

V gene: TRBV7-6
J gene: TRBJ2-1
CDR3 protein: CASSSTPQDRSYNEQFF

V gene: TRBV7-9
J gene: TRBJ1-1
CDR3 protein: CASSQQVGGGTEAFF

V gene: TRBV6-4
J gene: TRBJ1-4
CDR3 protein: CASSDLTGNEKLFF

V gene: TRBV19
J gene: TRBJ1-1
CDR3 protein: CASSMTANTEAFF

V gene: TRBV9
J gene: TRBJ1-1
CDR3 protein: CASSTGHNEAFF

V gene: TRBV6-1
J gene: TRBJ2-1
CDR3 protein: CASSEIGSGANEQFF

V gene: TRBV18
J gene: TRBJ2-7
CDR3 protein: CASSSGQGAWEQYF

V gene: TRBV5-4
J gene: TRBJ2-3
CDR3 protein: CASSRGVAGQSLTDTQYF

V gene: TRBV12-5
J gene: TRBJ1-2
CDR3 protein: CASGFGLRGHGYTF

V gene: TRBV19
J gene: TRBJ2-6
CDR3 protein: CAGGAGANVLTF

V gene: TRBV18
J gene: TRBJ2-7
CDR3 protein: CASSPFQGDGEQYF

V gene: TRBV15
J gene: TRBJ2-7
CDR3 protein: CATNRMGQHFPEQYF

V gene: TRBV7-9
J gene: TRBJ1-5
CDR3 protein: CASSKGTGAFSNQPQHF

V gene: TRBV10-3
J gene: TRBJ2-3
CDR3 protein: CAISQGQGVDTQYF

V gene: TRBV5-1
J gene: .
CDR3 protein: CASSLVGQGAPDEQYF

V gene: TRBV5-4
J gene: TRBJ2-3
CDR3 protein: CASTTDRYTDTQYF

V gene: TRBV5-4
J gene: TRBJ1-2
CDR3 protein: CASSLAGSGGYTF

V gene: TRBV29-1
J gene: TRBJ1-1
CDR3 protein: CSAWPLVNTEAFF

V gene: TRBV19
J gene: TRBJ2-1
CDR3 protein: CASSIYSGNEQFF

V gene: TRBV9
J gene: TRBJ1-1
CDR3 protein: CASSPRWMNTEAFF

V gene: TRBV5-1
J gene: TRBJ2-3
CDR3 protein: CASSTPSGGAGTDTQYF

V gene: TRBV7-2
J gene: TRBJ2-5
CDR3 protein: CASSLLSHGETQYF

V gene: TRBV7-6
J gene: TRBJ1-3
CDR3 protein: CASSLRPADSGNTIYF

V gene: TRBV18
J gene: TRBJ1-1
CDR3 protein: CASSHGTGANTEAFF

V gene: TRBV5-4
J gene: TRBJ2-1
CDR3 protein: CASRLTDQNEQFF

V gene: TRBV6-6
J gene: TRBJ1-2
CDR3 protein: CASRDRGGYTF

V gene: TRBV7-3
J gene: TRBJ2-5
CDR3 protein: CASSLIGGDQETQYF

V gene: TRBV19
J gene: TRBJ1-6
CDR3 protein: CASNIDRGNSPLHF

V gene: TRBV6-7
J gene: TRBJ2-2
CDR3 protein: CASRRYWDTGELFF

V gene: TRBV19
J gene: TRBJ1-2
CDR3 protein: CASSNRQVYGYTF

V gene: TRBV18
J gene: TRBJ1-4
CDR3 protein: CASSPGRDEKLFF

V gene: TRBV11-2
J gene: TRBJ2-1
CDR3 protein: CASSLDAGSGNEQFF

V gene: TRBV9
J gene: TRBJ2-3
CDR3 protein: CASSVVSSFRGMSTDTQYF

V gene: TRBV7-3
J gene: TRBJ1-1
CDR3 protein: CASSLAPNTEAFF

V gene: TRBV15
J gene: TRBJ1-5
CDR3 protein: CATSREANNQPQHF

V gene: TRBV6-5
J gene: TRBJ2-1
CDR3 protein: CASSRGNEQFF

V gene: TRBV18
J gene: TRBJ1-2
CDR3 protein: CASSPRAAANYGYTF

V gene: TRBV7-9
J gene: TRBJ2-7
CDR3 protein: CASSKERVGEQYF

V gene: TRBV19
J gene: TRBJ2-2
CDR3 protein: CASSMRDSYNGELFF

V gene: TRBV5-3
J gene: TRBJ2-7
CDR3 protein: CARGLKWLQGDLYEQYF

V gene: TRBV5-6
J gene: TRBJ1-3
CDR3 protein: CASSLWGTGNTIYF

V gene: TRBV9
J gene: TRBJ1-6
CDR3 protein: CASSVGAGGLGNSPLHF

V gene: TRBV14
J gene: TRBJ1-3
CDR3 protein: CASSPRTGSGNTIYF

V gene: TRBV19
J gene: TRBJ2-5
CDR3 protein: CASSRTSGVYQETQYF

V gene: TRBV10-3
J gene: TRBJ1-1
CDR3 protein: CAISESGAPNTEAFF

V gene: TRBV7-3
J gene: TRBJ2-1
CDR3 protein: CASSPGLAVNNEQFF

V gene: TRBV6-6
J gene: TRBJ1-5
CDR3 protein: CASSYTRGEPQHF

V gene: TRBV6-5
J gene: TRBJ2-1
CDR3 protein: CASQWTSAVNEQFF

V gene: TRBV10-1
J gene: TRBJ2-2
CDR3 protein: CASSEQGRELFF

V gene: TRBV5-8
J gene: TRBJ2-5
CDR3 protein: CASISWGQRPQTQYF

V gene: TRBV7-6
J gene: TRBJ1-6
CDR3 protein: CASSLGDRGDSPLHF

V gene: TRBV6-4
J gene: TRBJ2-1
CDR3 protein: CASSDSYSGRRNEQFF

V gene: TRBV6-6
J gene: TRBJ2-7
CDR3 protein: CASSYSSSYEQYF

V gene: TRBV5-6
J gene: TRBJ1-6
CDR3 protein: CASSLWGRNSPLHF